Included here is one T cell receptor beta chain sequence, with context. The data were obtained in a study of control samples from healthy donors and cancer patients. The V gene lost 4 bases and the J gene lost 3 bases, with 16 bases spanning the gap. Germline CDR1 reads LGHNA; CDR2 reads YNFKEQ. The CDR3 loop spans 15 amino acids. Method: immunoSEQ multiplex PCR; TCRdb's copy keeps in-frame clones and lacks some. Among about 140,000 clones listed, roughly nine tenths were seen once. V gene TRBV4-2 combines with J gene TRBJ2-7; D ambiguous. The sample comprised blood. The clonotype was recovered from a man aged 18 to 35 in good health. CDR3 bases: TGTGCCAGCAGCCCGGACCCGGGTCTACTCTACGAGCAGTACTTC. Its protein product is CASSPDPGLLYEQYF.